This T cell receptor (beta chain) derives from a study of HIV-infected children after antiretroviral therapy interruption. Treatment in this sample: PENTA 11 planned treatment interruption arm or continuous ART arm. RNA-based 3' RACE libraries used unique molecular identifiers. TCRdb re-called the 3' RACE reads with MiXCR, one entry per CDR3 protein. The table lists some 40,000 distinct CDR3 sequences, approximately 7% of them singletons. This clonotype came up many times. Germline V lookup: CDR1 MNHEY, CDR2 SVGEGT. There are 15 residues in the CDR3. V shed 2 bases and J 2 bases; nucleotides not matched to a gene: 4.

The clonotype comes from a pool of human donors with HIV. Source: CD45RA+ CD4+ T cells from PBMCs, pooled from several time points, taken from a donor given antiretroviral therapy, either interrupted or continuous. Regarding subset: naive CD4+ CD45RA+ CD45RO- T cells. This chain links TRBV6-2 or TRBV6-3 with TRBJ2-5; TRBD2 agrees at 8 bases. The CDR3 sequence is CASSYERGPQETQYF. DNA for the CDR3: TGTGCCAGCAGTTACGAGCGGGGGCCACAAGAGACCCAGTACTTC.